The clone carrying this T cell receptor (beta chain) was observed a few times. Antigen specificity is unknown. Trimming took off 3 bases at V and 5 bases at J, with 11 bases between the two ends. Per germline, CDR1 KGHSH and CDR2 LQKENI. The CDR3 totals 13 residues. This entry is derived from a study of cytomegalovirus exposure and HLA in healthy donors. The wider study: The platform used for the roughly 130 validation repertoires matched that of the roughly 700 first-cohort repertoires, a later analysis reported. Study-wide results and caveats: Rare TCR sequences dominated, though some public TCRs recurred in many donors. Subsequent analysis showed first-cohort TCR clusters tending to co-occur in some 110 validation repertoires. The authors enumerated over 150 TCR beta chains as linked to cytomegalovirus.

Sequenced by immunoSEQ multiplex PCR; TCRdb stores in-frame clones only, minus some. Of some 180,000 clones listed, about 89% are singletons. The TCR was taken from a man aged 25 to 45 in good health and CMV-seropositive. The chain recombines TRBV18 with TRBJ2-7; TRBD1 is a possible D gene (5 bases). The sequenced sample consisted of PBMCs. The CDR3 spells CASSPDIRDEQYF. CDR3 DNA sequence: TGTGCCAGCTCACCGGACATTCGGGACGAGCAGTACTTC.